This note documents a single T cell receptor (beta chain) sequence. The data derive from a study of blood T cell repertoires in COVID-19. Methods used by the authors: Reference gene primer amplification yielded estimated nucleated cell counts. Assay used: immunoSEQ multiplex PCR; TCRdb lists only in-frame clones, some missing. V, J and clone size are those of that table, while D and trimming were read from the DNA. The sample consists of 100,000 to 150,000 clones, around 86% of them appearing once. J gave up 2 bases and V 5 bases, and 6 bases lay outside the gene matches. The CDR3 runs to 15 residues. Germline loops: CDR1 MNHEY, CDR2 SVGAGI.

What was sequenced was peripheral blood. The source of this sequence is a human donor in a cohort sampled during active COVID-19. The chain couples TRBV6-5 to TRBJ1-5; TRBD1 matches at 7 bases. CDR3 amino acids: CASSTSGTGNQPQHF. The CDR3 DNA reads TGTGCCAGCAGTACCTCCGGGACAGGCAATCAGCCCCAGCATTTT.